This TCR beta chain emerged from a study of identical twins. CDR1 is LGHNA and CDR2 is YNFKEQ in the germline V gene. This CDR3 contains 19 residues. V lost 0 bases to trimming and J lost 2 bases; unmatched junction nucleotides: 12. A universal primer site came from template switching; cDNA carried unique molecular identifiers. Each CDR3 protein is one row after TCRdb ran MiXCR on the 5' RACE reads. The sample comprises approximately 530,000 distinct CDR3 sequences, around 20% of which are singletons, and 0.48% rests with the top ten. This clonotype has at least ten counts. The antigen is unknown. The donors were all healthy and Caucasian. Study-level findings and limits: Out-of-frame alpha sequences common to twins exhibited an excess of low generation probability. The more abundant beta clonotypes in cord blood had fewer insertions, and memory repertoires did not show this.

Another study also made use of these data, one on yellow fever vaccine responses in identical twins.

The sample comprised CD4+ T cells sorted from blood. The receptor was isolated from a woman under 30 in good health. The gene calls are TRBV4-2 and TRBJ2-7; 11 bases are shared with TRBD2. The DNA for the CDR3 is TGTGCCAGCAGCCAAGATTCAACTAGCGGGAGACTGAGGACCTACGAGCAGTACTTC. The encoded protein is CASSQDSTSGRLRTYEQYF.